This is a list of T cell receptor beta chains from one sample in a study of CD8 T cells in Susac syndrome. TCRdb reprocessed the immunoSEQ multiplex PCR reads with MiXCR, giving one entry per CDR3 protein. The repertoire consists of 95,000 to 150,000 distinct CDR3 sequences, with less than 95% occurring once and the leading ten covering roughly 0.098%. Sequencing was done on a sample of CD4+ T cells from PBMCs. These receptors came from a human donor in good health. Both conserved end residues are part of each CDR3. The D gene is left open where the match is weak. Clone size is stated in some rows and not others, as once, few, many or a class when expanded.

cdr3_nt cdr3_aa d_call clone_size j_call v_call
TGTGCCATCAGTGAGTCTGGGGGGAACACTGAAGCTTTCTTT CAISESGGNTEAFF NA NA TRBJ1-1 TRBV10-3
TGCGCCAGCAGCCAAGATCGGTATCTTGAGGGGGGTTACAATGAGCAGTTCTTC CASSQDRYLEGGYNEQFF NA NA TRBJ2-1 TRBV4-3
TGTGCCAGCAGCGCGGAGAGGTACACAGATACGCAGTATTTT CASSAERYTDTQYF NA NA TRBJ2-3 TRBV7-3
TGCGCCAGCAGTGATGACCTAGCGGGGGTCTACAATGAGCAGTTCTTC CASSDDLAGVYNEQFF TRBD2 NA TRBJ2-1 TRBV10-1
TGTGCCTGGAGTGCCCCAAAGGGCGCTGGAAACACCATATATTTT CAWSAPKGAGNTIYF NA once TRBJ1-3 TRBV30
TGTGCCAGCAGCTTACAGGGGAGTGGAAGAGACGGCTACACCTTC CASSLQGSGRDGYTF NA once TRBJ1-2 TRBV11-1
TGTGCCAGCAGTTACATTCGGCCTCAAAACGGGGAGACCCAGTACTTC CASSYIRPQNGETQYF NA NA TRBJ2-5 TRBV6-2/TRBV6-3
TGTGCCAGCAGTGGAAGGGGGACTAATTCACCCCTCCACTTT CASSGRGTNSPLHF NA NA TRBJ1-6 TRBV2
TGTGCCAGCAGCTTAACCCCGTCAGTCTCACGTAACAATGAGCAGTTCTTC CASSLTPSVSRNNEQFF NA NA TRBJ2-1 TRBV7-9
TGTGCCCTCGAGAGGCTTAGGGGGACTGAAGCTTTCTTT CALERLRGTEAFF NA NA TRBJ1-1 TRBV30
TGTGCCAGCAGCCAAGGACACCAAGAGACCCAGTACTTC CASSQGHQETQYF NA NA TRBJ2-5 TRBV11-2
TGTGCCAGCAGCTTAGCGCGTGGCGGGAGTAGTCCGATTGAGTACGAGCAGTACTTC CASSLARGGSSPIEYEQYF TRBD2 once TRBJ2-7 TRBV7-9
TGTGCCAGCTCACCTGGGACAGCGAACACTGAAGCTTTCTTT CASSPGTANTEAFF TRBD1 NA TRBJ1-1 TRBV18
TGCAGTGCTAGAGGGGGTAGCGGGAACGACAATGAGCAGTTCTTC CSARGGSGNDNEQFF TRBD2 NA TRBJ2-1 TRBV20-1
TGTGCCTGGAGGCAGGGGCGGGAGCTGTTTTTT CAWRQGRELFF NA few TRBJ2-2 TRBV30
TGTGCCAGCAGTTTAAGGGTTGGCGAGACTGAAGCTTTCTTT CASSLRVGETEAFF NA NA TRBJ1-1 TRBV27
TGTGCCAGTAGTCCAAACAATGGACTAGCGAGCAATGAGCAGTTCTTC CASSPNNGLASNEQFF TRBD2 NA TRBJ2-1 TRBV19
TGTGCCAGCAGTACCGGGACTAGCGGGAGTGTTACCAATGAGCAGTTCTTC CASSTGTSGSVTNEQFF TRBD2 NA TRBJ2-1 TRBV2
TGTGCCAGCAGTCCGGGACTTCGTAATGAAAAACTGTTTTTT CASSPGLRNEKLFF NA NA TRBJ1-4 TRBV27
TGCAGCGGTCTAAGTATGGCAGATACGCAGTATTTT CSGLSMADTQYF NA NA TRBJ2-3 TRBV29-1
TGTGCCCGATGGGAGACCTACGAGCAGTACTTC CARWETYEQYF NA NA TRBJ2-7 TRBV24-1
TGCAGCGTTGACCGTGGAGAAGAGACCCAGTACTTC CSVDRGEETQYF NA NA TRBJ2-5 TRBV29-1
TGTGCCAGCGGGGAGGGCTATAACACCGGGGAGCTGTTTTTT CASGEGYNTGELFF TRBD2 NA TRBJ2-2 TRBV27
TGTGCCAGCAGCCAAGTCGGGTCCCAAGAGACCCAGTACTTC CASSQVGSQETQYF NA NA TRBJ2-5 TRBV3-1